This T cell receptor (beta chain) was found in a study of blood T cell repertoires in COVID-19. Study-level information: Sites in the United States, Italy and Spain provided acute and convalescent COVID-19 samples. Sample material is recorded as cDNA or gDNA derived from T cells, B-cell-depleted T cells, or PBMCs.

Self-reported history from a screening survey and questionnaire set each donor's cohort. Germline CDR1 reads SEHNR; CDR2 reads FQNEAQ (reference sequence). The CDR3 runs 16 residues. V dropped 2 bases and J dropped 4; count of bases not matched to a gene: 9. Authors' processing steps: Amplification with reference gene primers provided the estimates of nucleated cell counts. The method was immunoSEQ multiplex PCR; TCRdb's version includes in-frame clones alone and lacks a portion of them. V and J calls plus clone size are reproduced from that table; the DNA served to infer D and trimming. Here the sample spans a few hundred thousand clones, almost 90% being singletons.

The chain is built from TRBV7-9 and TRBJ1-2, with 8 bases fitting TRBD1. The sequencing sample was made of PBMCs or T cells enriched from blood (not recorded which). The origin of this receptor is a woman in her late teens or twenties with acute COVID-19. CDR3 coding DNA: TGTGCCAGCAGCTTATTAAGAGACAGGGGAATCTATGGCTACACCTTC. Its protein product is CASSLLRDRGIYGYTF.